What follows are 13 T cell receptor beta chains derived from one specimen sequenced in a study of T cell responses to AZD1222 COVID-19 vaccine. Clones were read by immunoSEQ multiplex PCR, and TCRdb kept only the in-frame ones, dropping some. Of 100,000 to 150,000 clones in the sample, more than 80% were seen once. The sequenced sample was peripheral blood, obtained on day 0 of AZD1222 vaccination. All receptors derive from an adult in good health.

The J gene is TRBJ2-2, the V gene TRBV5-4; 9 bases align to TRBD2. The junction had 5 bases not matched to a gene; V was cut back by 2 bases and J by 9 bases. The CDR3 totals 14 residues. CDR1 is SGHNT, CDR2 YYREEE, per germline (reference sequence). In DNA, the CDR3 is TGTGCCAGCAGCTTCGGGACTAGCAGCCGGGAGCTGTTTTTT. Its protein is CASSFGTSSRELFF.

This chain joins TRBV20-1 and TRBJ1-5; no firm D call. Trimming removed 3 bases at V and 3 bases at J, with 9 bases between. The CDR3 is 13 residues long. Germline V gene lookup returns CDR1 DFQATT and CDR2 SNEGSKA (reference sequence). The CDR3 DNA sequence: TGCAGTGCTAGTGGGTCAGACAATCAGCCCCAGCATTTT. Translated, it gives CSASGSDNQPQHF.

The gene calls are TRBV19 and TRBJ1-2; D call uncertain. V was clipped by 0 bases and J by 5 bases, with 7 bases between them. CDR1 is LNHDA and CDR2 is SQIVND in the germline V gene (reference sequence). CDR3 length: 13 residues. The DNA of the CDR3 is TGTGCCAGTAGTATAGAAAATGGGTATGGCTACACCTTC. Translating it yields CASSIENGYGYTF.

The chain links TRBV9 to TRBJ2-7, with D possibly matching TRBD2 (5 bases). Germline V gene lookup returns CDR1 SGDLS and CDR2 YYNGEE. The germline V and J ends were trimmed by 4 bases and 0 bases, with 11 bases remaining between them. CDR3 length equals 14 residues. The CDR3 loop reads CASSRAGSSYEQYF. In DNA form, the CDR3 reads TGTGCCAGCAGCAGAGCTGGGAGCTCCTACGAGCAGTACTTC.

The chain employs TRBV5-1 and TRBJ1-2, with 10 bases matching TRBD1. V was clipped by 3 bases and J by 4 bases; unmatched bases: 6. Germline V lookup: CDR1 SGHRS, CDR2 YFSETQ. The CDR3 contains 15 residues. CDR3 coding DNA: TGCGCCAGCAGCTCTATGGGACAGGGGACCTATGGCTACACCTTC. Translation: CASSSMGQGTYGYTF.

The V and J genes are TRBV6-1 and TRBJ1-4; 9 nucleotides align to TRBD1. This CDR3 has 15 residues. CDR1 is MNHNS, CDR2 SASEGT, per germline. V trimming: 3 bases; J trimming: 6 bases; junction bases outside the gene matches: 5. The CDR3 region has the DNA TGTGCCAGCAGTGATTTGGGACAGGGCCATGAAAAACTGTTTTTT. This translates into CASSDLGQGHEKLFF.

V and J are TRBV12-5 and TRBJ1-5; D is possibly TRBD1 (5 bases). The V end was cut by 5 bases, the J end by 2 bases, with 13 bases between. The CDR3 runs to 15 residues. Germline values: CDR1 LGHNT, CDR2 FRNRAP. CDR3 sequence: CASGPGQAGNQPQHF. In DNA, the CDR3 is TGTGCTAGTGGTCCGGGGCAGGCTGGCAATCAGCCCCAGCATTTT.

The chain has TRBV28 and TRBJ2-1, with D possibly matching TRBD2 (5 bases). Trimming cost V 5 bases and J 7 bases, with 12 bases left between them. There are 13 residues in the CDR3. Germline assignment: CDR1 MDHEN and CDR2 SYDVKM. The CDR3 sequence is CASSPRAGNEQFF. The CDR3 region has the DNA TGTGCCAGCAGTCCCCGCGCGGGTAATGAGCAGTTCTTC.

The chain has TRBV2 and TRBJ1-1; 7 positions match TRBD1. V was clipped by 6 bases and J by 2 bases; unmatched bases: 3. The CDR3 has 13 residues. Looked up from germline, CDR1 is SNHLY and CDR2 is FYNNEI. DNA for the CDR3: TGTGCCAGCAGGAGGGACAGTAACACTGAAGCTTTCTTT. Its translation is CASRRDSNTEAFF.

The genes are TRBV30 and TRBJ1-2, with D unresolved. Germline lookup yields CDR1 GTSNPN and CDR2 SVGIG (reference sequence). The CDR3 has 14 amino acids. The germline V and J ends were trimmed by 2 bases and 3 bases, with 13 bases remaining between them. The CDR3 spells CAWSKGGTDYGYTF. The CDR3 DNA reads TGTGCCTGGAGTAAAGGAGGCACGGACTATGGCTACACCTTC.

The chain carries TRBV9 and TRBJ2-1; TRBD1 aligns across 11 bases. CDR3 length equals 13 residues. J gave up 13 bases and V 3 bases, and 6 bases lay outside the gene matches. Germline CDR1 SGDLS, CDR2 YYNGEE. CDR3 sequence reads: CASSAWDRGSQFF. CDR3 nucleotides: TGTGCCAGCAGCGCCTGGGACAGGGGGAGTCAGTTCTTC.

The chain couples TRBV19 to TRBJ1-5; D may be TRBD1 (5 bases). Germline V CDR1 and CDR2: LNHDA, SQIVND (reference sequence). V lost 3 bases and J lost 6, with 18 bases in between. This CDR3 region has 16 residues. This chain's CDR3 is CASSMLSSGVGQPQHF. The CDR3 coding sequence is TGTGCCAGTAGTATGTTAAGTTCGGGGGTAGGTCAGCCCCAGCATTTT.

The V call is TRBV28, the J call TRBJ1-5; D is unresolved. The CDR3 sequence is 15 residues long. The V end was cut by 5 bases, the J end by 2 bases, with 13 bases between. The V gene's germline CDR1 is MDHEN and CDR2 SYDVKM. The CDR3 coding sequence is TGTGCCAGCAGTGACGTCGAAACGGGCAATCAGCCCCAGCATTTT. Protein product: CASSDVETGNQPQHF.